The sequence of this TCR beta chain was determined in a study of T cell responses to AZD1222 COVID-19 vaccine. The study's findings and limits: The study reported that nearly half of spike-specific TCRs target unmutated variant regions. Females made up more of the donors, who were largely white British, and clonal diversity may have come out too low. Recipients of two AZD1222 doses showed rising Spike-specific TCR breadth and depth.

Germline assignment: CDR1 SGHRS and CDR2 YFSETQ. The CDR3 runs 16 residues. V was clipped by 6 bases and J by 5 bases, with 21 bases between them. Method: immunoSEQ multiplex PCR; TCRdb's copy keeps in-frame clones and lacks some. This sample has about 120,000 clones, with around 93% found just once. Notes on this clone: Antigen unknown.

The source of this sequence is an adult who received the AZD1222 COVID-19 vaccine. The sample consisted of peripheral blood, taken 28 days after the second AZD1222 dose. The gene calls are TRBV5-1 and TRBJ2-1; unclear D gene. This CDR3 is CASTPIIRNRDNEQFF. The CDR3 bases are TGCGCCAGCACCCCGATCATCAGGAATCGGGACAATGAGCAGTTCTTC.